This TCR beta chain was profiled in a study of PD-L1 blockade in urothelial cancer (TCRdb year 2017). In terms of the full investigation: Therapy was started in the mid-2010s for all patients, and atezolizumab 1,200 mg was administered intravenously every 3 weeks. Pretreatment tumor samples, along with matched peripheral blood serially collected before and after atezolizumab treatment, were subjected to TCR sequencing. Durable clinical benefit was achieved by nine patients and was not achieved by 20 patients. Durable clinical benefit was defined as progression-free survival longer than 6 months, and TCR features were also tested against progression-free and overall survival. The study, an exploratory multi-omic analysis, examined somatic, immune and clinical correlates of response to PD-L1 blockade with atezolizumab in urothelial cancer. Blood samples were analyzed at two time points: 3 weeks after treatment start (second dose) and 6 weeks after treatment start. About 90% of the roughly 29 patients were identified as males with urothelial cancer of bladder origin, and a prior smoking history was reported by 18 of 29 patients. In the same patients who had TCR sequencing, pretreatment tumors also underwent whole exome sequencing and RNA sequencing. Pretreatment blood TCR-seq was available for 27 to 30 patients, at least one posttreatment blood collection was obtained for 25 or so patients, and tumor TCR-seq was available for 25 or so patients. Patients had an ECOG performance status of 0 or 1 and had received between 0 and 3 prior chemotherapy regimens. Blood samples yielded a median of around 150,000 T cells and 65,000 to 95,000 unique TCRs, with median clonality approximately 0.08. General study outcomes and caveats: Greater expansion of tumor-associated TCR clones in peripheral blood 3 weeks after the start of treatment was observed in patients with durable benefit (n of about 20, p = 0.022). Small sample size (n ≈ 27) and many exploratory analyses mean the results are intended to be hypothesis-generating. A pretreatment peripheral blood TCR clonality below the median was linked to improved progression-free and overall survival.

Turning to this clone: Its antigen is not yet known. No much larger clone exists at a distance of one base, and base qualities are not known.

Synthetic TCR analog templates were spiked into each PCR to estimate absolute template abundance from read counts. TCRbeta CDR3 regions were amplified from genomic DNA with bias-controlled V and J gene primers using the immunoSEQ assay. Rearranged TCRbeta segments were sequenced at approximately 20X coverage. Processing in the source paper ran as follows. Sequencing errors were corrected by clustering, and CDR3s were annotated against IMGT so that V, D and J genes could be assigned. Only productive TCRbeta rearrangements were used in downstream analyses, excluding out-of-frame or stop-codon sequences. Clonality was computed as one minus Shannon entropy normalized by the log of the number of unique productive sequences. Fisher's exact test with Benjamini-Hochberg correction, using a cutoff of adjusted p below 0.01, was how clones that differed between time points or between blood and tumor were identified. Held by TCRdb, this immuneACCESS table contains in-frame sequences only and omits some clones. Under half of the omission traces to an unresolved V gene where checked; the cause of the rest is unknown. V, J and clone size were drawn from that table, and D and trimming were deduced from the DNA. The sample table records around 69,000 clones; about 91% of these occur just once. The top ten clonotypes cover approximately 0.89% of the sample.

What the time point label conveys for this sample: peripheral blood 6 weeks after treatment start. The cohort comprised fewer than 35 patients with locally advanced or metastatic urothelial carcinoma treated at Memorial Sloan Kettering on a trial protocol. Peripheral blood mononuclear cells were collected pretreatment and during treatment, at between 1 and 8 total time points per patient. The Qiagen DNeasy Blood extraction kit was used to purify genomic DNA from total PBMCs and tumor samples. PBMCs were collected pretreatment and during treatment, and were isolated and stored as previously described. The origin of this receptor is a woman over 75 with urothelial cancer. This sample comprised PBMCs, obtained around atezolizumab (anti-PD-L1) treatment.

Here is the DNA: TGCGCCACCACGATGAATACAGGGGCGAACACCGGGGAGCTGTTTTTT. Translated, this is CATTMNTGANTGELFF. The rearranged chain carries TRBV4-1 and TRBJ2-2; 7 bases in the middle match TRBD1. Trimming removed 10 bases from V and 0 bases from J; the gene matches leave 11 bases unexplained. CDR1 and CDR2 are read off the germline V gene as MGHRA and YSYEKL. Reading from cysteine to phenylalanine, the CDR3 counts 16 amino acids. CDR3 DNA only is kept here, 48 bases in frame from base 1.